This passage covers 15 T cell receptor beta chains from one sample sequenced in a study of cytomegalovirus exposure and HLA in healthy donors. Assay: immunoSEQ multiplex PCR; the TCRdb copy retains only in-frame clones and omits some. This sample has 100,000 to 150,000 clones, with around 90% found just once. What was sequenced was PBMCs. All receptors come from a woman aged 18-29 years in good health and CMV-seronegative.

The gene calls are TRBV6-5 and TRBJ1-2; TRBD1 aligns across 8 bases. This CDR3 comprises 16 residues. Losses at the gene ends were 2 bases for V and 8 bases for J; bases not matched to a gene: 13. Per germline, CDR1 MNHEY and CDR2 SVGAGI. The CDR3: CASSYGAQGAFRGYTF. The CDR3 DNA is TGTGCCAGCAGTTACGGGGCCCAGGGGGCATTTCGGGGCTACACCTTC.

This chain uses TRBV10-1 with TRBJ2-7, with TRBD1 matching over 9 bases. V was clipped by 3 bases and J by 3 bases; unmatched bases: 15. Germline lookup yields CDR1 WNHNN and CDR2 SYGVQD (reference sequence). The CDR3 has 18 residues. The CDR3 bases are TGCGCCAGCAGTGACCGTCCCGGGACAGGGAAAATGGTCTACGAGCAGTACTTC. Translated: CASSDRPGTGKMVYEQYF.

The chain employs TRBV2 and TRBJ1-1, with 9 bases fitting TRBD1. V was pared by 5 bases and J by 2 bases, with 6 bases of the junction left unmatched. The germline gives CDR1 SNHLY, CDR2 FYNNEI. The CDR3 is made up of 15 amino acids. This CDR3 reads CASSPGQGPNTEAFF. CDR3 bases: TGTGCCAGCAGTCCGGGACAGGGCCCAAACACTGAAGCTTTCTTT.

This chain links TRBV7-2 with TRBJ2-7, with 10 nucleotides matching TRBD2. CDR1 is SGHTA, CDR2 FQGNSA, per germline. This CDR3 spans 18 amino acids. V was pared by 1 base and J by 2 bases, with 11 bases of the junction left unmatched. As DNA, the CDR3 is TGTGCCAGCAGCTTAGTGGGAGGACTAGCGGAGACGACCTACGAGCAGTACTTC. Protein sequence: CASSLVGGLAETTYEQYF.

This clone has only a few counts. The chain couples TRBV5-4 to TRBJ1-2; TRBD1 aligns across 9 bases. The germline V gene has CDR1 SGHNT and CDR2 YYREEE (reference sequence). This CDR3 has 14 amino acids. V lost 4 bases, J lost 5 bases, and 6 bases stayed unmatched. CDR3 nucleotide sequence: TGTGCCAGCAGCACGGACAGGGGAGATTATGGCTACACCTTC. As protein: CASSTDRGDYGYTF.

This CDR3 reads CASSYSGRAPDTQYF. CDR3 coding DNA: TGCGCCAGCAGCTATAGCGGGAGGGCCCCAGATACGCAGTATTTT. The V gene is TRBV5-1, the J gene TRBJ2-3, with TRBD2 matching 11 bases. V shed 3 bases, J shed 4 bases, and the junction held 4 bases outside the gene matches. The CDR3 is 15 amino acids. The germline gives CDR1 SGHRS, CDR2 YFSETQ.

The chain combines TRBV28 with TRBJ1-5; D is possibly TRBD1 (5 bases). This CDR3 contains 15 residues. V lost 7 bases, J lost 1 base, and 14 bases lay in between. Per the germline V gene, CDR1 is MDHEN and CDR2 is SYDVKM. The CDR3 nucleotides read TGTGCCAGCATCGGGGGACGTGTCAGCAATCAGCCCCAGCATTTT. Encoded protein: CASIGGRVSNQPQHF.

The chain recombines TRBV9 with TRBJ2-7; 8 nucleotides line up with TRBD1. The CDR3 totals 15 residues. V lost 2 bases, J lost 3 bases, and 7 bases stayed unmatched. Germline assignment: CDR1 SGDLS and CDR2 YYNGEE. CDR3 in amino acids: CASSVGTGPGYEQYF. The CDR3, as DNA: TGTGCCAGCAGCGTCGGGACAGGACCTGGCTACGAGCAGTACTTC.

This rearrangement joins TRBV28 to TRBJ2-1; 8 nucleotides match TRBD2. Germline V lookup: CDR1 MDHEN, CDR2 SYDVKM. This CDR3 has 15 residues. Losses at the gene ends were 2 bases for V and 9 bases for J; bases not matched to a gene: 9. In DNA, the CDR3 is TGTGCCAGCAGTTTACGCGGGGGGCCAATATTTGAGCAGTTCTTC. This gives the protein CASSLRGGPIFEQFF.

There are a few counts of this clone. The chain links TRBV2 to TRBJ2-1; TRBD2 aligns across 14 bases. The CDR3 sequence is 15 residues long. The V gene end was trimmed by 6 bases and the J gene end by 5 bases; junction bases not matched to a gene: 3. Germline lookup yields CDR1 SNHLY and CDR2 FYNNEI. The DNA for the CDR3 is TGTGCCAGCAGGAGACTAGCGGGAGGGAACAATGAGCAGTTCTTC. Translation gives CASRRLAGGNNEQFF.

This chain uses TRBV5-1 with TRBJ2-3, with TRBD2 matching 9 bases. The germline CDR1 and CDR2 sequences are SGHRS and YFSETQ. The CDR3 has 16 residues. The V segment lost 3 bases and the J segment 2 bases; nucleotides outside the gene matches: 7. In DNA form, the CDR3 reads TGCGCCAGCAGCTACTTAGCGGGAGCGACCACAGATACGCAGTATTTT. It encodes CASSYLAGATTDTQYF. Combining the CDR3 with reference TRBV5-1 and TRBJ2-3 gives the whole variable domain KAGVTQTPRYLIKTRGQQVTLSCSPISGHRSVSWYQQTPGQGLQFLFEYFSETQRNKGNFPGRFSGRQFSNSRSEMNVSTLELGDSALYLCASSYLAGATTDTQYFGPGTRLTVL.

This rearrangement joins TRBV19 to TRBJ2-6; the match to TRBD1 covers 7 bases. Germline V lookup: CDR1 LNHDA, CDR2 SQIVND (reference sequence). V shed 3 bases and J 3 bases; nucleotides not matched to a gene: 5. The CDR3 runs 16 residues. The CDR3 spells CASSIGTVYGANVLTF. CDR3 DNA sequence: TGTGCCAGTAGTATCGGGACAGTCTATGGGGCCAACGTCCTGACTTTC. The full variable domain, with the rest looked up from reference TRBV19 and TRBJ2-6, is DGGITQSPKYLFRKEGQNVTLSCEQNLNHDAMYWYRQDPGQGLRLIYYSQIVNDFQKGDIAEGYSVSREKKESFPLTVTSAQKNPTAFYLCASSIGTVYGANVLTFGAGSRLTVL.

This chain uses TRBV21-1 with TRBJ1-1. TRBV21-1 constitutes a pseudogene. The CDR3 loop spans 14 amino acids. The CDR3 spells CASSRGGPNTEAFF. The CDR3 DNA reads TGTGCCAGCAGCAGGGGGGGGCCGAACACTGAAGCTTTCTTT.

DNA for the CDR3: TGTGCCAGCAGGTCGGACACAGCCTACGAGCAGTACTTC. Translation: CASRSDTAYEQYF. The rearrangement uses TRBV28 and TRBJ2-7; a possible D gene is TRBD1 (5 bases). This CDR3 spans 13 amino acids. V lost 6 bases to trimming and J lost 2 bases, with 11 bases between them. CDR1 and CDR2 (germline): MDHEN, SYDVKM. The complete variable domain, with remaining parts taken from reference TRBV28 and TRBJ2-7, reads DVKVTQSSRYLVKRTGEKVFLECVQDMDHENMFWYRQDPGLGLRLIYFSYDVKMKEKGDIPEGYSVSREKKERFSLILESASTNQTSMYLCASRSDTAYEQYFGPGTRLTVT.

The J gene is TRBJ2-2, the V gene TRBV4-2; weak D call: TRBD2 (5 bases). The V gene lost 4 bases and the J gene lost 11 bases, with 20 bases spanning the gap. This CDR3 is built from 15 residues. Germline V lookup: CDR1 LGHNA, CDR2 YNFKEQ. The CDR3: CASSRTATGVGELFF. CDR3 sequence (DNA): TGTGCCAGCAGCCGCACGGCTACCGGGGTGGGTGAGCTGTTTTTT.